This section outlines one TCR beta chain sequence together with its context. Its specificity is not known. The sample originates from a study of shared clonotypes between healthy human individuals. Repertoires were generated with immunoSEQ multiplex PCR, while TCRdb's copy carries only in-frame clones and drops some. The sample yields approximately 700,000 clones, 60% to 75% seen once. Germline values: CDR1 SGHRS, CDR2 YFSETQ. V lost 6 bases, J lost 0 bases, and 22 bases lay in between. This CDR3 has 19 amino acids. Division of CD4+ cells produced a CD45RA+ naive subset and a CD45RA-negative memory subset. General study points: Sequencing depth was a factor that was expected to affect clonotype sharing among donors. Collection of samples was limited to blood; tissue repertoires likely differ.

The genes are TRBV5-1 and TRBJ2-6, with D perhaps assigned TRBD1 or TRBD2 (5 bases each). This sequence originates from a woman in her twenties or thirties in good health. The sample comprised memory CD4+ T cells sorted from blood. Sample subset: CD45RA-negative fraction. CDR3 bases: TGCGCCAGCACCCCGGGACGGAGCATATTCTACTCTGGGGCCAACGTCCTGACTTTC. Residues: CASTPGRSIFYSGANVLTF.